Listed below are T cell receptor beta chains from one sample, sequenced in a study of blood T cell repertoires in COVID-19. The repertoire was sequenced with immunoSEQ multiplex PCR; TCRdb's copy has only in-frame clones and lacks some. Counted here are about 210,000 clones, 75% to 85% occurring once; the ten biggest clones make up approximately 2.4%. What was sequenced was peripheral blood. These receptors all come from a woman in her 70s with COVID-19, enrolled during active disease. Both conserved end residues are part of each CDR3. Fields, in order: J gene, D gene, clone size, V gene, CDR3 DNA, CDR3 protein. D genes are given only for firm matches. Clone sizes are given selectively: once, few, many, or a class where the clone is expanded.

j_gene: TRBJ2-1; d_gene: TRBD2; abundance: -; v_gene: TRBV11-2; CDR3nt: TGTGCCAGCAGCCTTAGCGGGGGGGTGGCAAATGAGCAGTTCTTC; CDR3aa: CASSLSGGVANEQFF
j_gene: TRBJ2-1; d_gene: -; abundance: -; v_gene: TRBV7-6; CDR3nt: TGTGCCAGCAGCTTAGAGGCGGGATCATCTTACAATGAGCAGTTCTTC; CDR3aa: CASSLEAGSSYNEQFF
j_gene: TRBJ2-6; d_gene: -; abundance: -; v_gene: TRBV19; CDR3nt: TGTGCCAGTAACGCCCATCAGGGCTCTGGGGCCAACGTCCTGACTTTC; CDR3aa: CASNAHQGSGANVLTF
j_gene: TRBJ1-2; d_gene: -; abundance: once; v_gene: TRBV6-5; CDR3nt: TGTGCCAGCAGGCGACTTCTAGCTAACTATGGCTACACCTTC; CDR3aa: CASRRLLANYGYTF
j_gene: TRBJ1-1; d_gene: -; abundance: -; v_gene: TRBV7-2; CDR3nt: TGTGCCAGCAGCTCCAGGGCCGGCACTGAAGCTTTCTTT; CDR3aa: CASSSRAGTEAFF
j_gene: TRBJ1-1; d_gene: TRBD1; abundance: -; v_gene: TRBV7-2; CDR3nt: TGTGCCAGCAGCTTAACTGGACAGGCCATGAACACTGAAGCTTTCTTT; CDR3aa: CASSLTGQAMNTEAFF
j_gene: TRBJ1-2; d_gene: -; abundance: -; v_gene: TRBV7-2; CDR3nt: TGTGCCAGCAGCCCCGTCCCGGGGAGCTATGGCTACACCTTC; CDR3aa: CASSPVPGSYGYTF
j_gene: TRBJ1-4; d_gene: TRBD1; abundance: -; v_gene: TRBV9; CDR3nt: TGTGCCAGCAGTCCCCCCGGGACAGGGGGCGCTAATGAAAAACTGTTTTTT; CDR3aa: CASSPPGTGGANEKLFF
j_gene: TRBJ1-1; d_gene: -; abundance: many; v_gene: TRBV10-3; CDR3nt: TGTGCCATCAGGAAGAGAGAGGGCCCCATGAACACTGAAGCTTTCTTT; CDR3aa: CAIRKREGPMNTEAFF
j_gene: TRBJ2-2; d_gene: -; abundance: -; v_gene: TRBV11-2; CDR3nt: TGTGCCAGCAGCTTAGGGCCGAACGGGGAGCTGTTTTTT; CDR3aa: CASSLGPNGELFF
j_gene: TRBJ2-5; d_gene: TRBD2; abundance: -; v_gene: TRBV4-2; CDR3nt: TGTGCCAGCAGCCAGGCTCTTATTAGCGGGAGAGGTACGGGTGAGACCCAGTACTTC; CDR3aa: CASSQALISGRGTGETQYF
j_gene: TRBJ2-3; d_gene: TRBD2; abundance: few; v_gene: TRBV5-4; CDR3nt: TGTGCCAGCAGCCCACGGACTAGCGATTTTTCAGATACGCAGTATTTT; CDR3aa: CASSPRTSDFSDTQYF
j_gene: TRBJ1-5; d_gene: -; abundance: -; v_gene: TRBV24-1; CDR3nt: TGTGCCACCAAGATTCGCTGTAGACAGAATAGCAATCAGCCCCAGCATTTT; CDR3aa: CATKIRCRQNSNQPQHF
j_gene: TRBJ1-3; d_gene: -; abundance: -; v_gene: TRBV11-3; CDR3nt: TGTGCCAGCAGCAAGGGAGGGAACACCATATATTTT; CDR3aa: CASSKGGNTIYF
j_gene: TRBJ2-7; d_gene: TRBD2; abundance: -; v_gene: TRBV5-1; CDR3nt: TGCGCCAGCAGCCCCGTGACTAGCGGGACTTACGAGCAGTACTTC; CDR3aa: CASSPVTSGTYEQYF